This TCR beta chain came from a study of neoadjuvant anti-PD-1 for oral cavity cancer. Across the study: Most patients had three to four biweekly doses of 3 mg/kg nivolumab before resection. Non-progressing patients received a fourth nivolumab dose near day 43, then surgery on days 50-56.

About this clone itself: Its antigen remains unknown.

The CDR3 extends over 14 amino acids. CDR1 and CDR2 from the germline V gene are SEHNR and FQNEAQ (reference sequence). V trimming: 10 bases; J trimming: 3 bases; junction bases outside the gene matches: 5. Patients were newly diagnosed with stage II-IVA oral cavity squamous cell carcinoma without prior systemic or radiation treatment. The study's findings and limits: Expansion of preexisting intratumoral clones was suggested to aid response.

Sequencing used immunoSEQ multiplex PCR; TCRdb keeps in-frame clones, though not all of them. The table has roughly 10,000 clones, over 40% seen once; the top ten hold roughly a quarter. The sequencing used tumor tissue, collected before nivolumab (anti-PD-1) treatment. This chain connects TRBV7-9 to TRBJ1-5; TRBD1 agrees at 11 bases. The TCR comes from a person aged 35 to 85 with oral cavity squamous cell carcinoma. CDR3 sequence reads: CATQGQGVNQPQHF. The CDR3 DNA follows: TGTGCCACGCAGGGACAGGGGGTCAATCAGCCCCAGCATTTT.